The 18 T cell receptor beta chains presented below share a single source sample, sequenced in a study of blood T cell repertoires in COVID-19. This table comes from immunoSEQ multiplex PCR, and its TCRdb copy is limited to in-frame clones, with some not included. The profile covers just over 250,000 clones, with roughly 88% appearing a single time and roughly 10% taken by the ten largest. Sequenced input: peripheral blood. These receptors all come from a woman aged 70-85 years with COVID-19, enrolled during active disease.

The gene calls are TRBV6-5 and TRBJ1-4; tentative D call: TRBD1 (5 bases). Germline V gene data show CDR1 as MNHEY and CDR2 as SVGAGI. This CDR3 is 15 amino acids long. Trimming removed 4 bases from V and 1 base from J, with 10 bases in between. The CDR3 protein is CASSFRQLTNEKLFF. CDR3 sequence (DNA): TGTGCCAGCAGTTTCCGACAGCTAACTAATGAAAAACTGTTTTTT.

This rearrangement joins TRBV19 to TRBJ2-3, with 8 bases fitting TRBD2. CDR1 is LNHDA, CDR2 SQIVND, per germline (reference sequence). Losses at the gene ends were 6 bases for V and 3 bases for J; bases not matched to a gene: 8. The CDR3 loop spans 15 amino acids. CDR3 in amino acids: CASSPGLVATDTQYF. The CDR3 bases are TGTGCCAGTAGCCCGGGACTAGTCGCGACAGATACGCAGTATTTT.

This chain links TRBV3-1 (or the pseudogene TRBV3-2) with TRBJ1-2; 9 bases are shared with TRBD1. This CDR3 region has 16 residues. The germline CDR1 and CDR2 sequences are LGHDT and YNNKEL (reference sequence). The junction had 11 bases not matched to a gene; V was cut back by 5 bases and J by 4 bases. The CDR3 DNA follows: TGTGCCAGCAGCTCGCTCCCCACAGGGGGCGTCTATGGCTACACCTTC. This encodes CASSSLPTGGVYGYTF.

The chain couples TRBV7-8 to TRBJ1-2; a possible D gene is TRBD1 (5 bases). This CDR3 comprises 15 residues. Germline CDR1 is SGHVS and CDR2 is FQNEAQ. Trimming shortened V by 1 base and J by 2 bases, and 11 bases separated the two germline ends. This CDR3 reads CASSLGRQQNYGYTF. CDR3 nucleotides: TGTGCCAGCAGCTTAGGGAGACAGCAAAACTATGGCTACACCTTC.

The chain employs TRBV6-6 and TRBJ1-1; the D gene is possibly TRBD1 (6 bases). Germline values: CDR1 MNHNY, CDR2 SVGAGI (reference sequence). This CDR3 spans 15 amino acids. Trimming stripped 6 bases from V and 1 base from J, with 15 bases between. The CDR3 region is CASREPGQPNTEAFF. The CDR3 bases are TGTGCCAGCAGGGAGCCCGGACAGCCGAACACTGAAGCTTTCTTT.

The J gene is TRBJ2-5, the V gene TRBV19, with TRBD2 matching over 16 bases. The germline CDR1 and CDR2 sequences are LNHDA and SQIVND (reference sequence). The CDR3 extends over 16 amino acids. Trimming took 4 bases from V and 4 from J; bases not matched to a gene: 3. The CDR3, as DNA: TGTGCCAGTAGTACGGGACTAGCGGGAGGGGTAGAGACCCAGTACTTC. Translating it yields CASSTGLAGGVETQYF.

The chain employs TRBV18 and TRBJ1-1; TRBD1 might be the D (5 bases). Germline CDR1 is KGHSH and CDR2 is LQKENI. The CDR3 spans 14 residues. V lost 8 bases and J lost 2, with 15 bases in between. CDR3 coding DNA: TGTGCCAGCGCTACCGCGGGGGGTAACACTGAAGCTTTCTTT. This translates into CASATAGGNTEAFF.

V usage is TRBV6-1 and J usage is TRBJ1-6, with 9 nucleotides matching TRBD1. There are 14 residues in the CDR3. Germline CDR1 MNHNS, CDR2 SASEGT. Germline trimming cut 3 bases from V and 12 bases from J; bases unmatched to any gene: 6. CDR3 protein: CASSDTGGQQPLHF. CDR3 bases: TGTGCCAGCAGTGATACAGGGGGCCAGCAACCCCTCCACTTT.

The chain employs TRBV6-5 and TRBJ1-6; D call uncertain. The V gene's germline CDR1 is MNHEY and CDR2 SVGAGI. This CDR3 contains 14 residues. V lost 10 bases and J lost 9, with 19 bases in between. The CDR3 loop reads CAIGYRRGFSPLHF. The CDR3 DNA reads TGTGCCATCGGATACCGGAGAGGGTTTTCACCCCTCCACTTT.

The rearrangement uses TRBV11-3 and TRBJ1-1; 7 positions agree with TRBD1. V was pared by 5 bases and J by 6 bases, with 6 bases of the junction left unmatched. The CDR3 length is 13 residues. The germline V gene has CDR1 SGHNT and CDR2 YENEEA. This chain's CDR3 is CASSRDSLSEAFF. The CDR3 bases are TGTGCCAGCAGCCGGGACAGTCTCTCTGAAGCTTTCTTT.

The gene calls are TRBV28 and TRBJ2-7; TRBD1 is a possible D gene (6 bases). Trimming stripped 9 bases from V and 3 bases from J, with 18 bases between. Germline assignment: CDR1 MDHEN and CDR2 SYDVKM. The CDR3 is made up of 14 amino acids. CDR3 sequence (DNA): TGTGCCAGTTCCCGGGACACCGACCACTACGAGCAGTACTTC. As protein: CASSRDTDHYEQYF.

The chain's CDR3 is CAWSPSGRATETQYF. As DNA, the CDR3 is TGTGCCTGGAGCCCTAGCGGGAGGGCCACAGAGACCCAGTACTTC. The rearrangement joins TRBV30 to TRBJ2-5; 12 nucleotides match TRBD2. Germline V lookup: CDR1 GTSNPN, CDR2 SVGIG (reference sequence). This CDR3 comprises 15 residues. With 3 bases clipped from V and 4 bases from J, the junction kept 6 bases outside the gene matches.

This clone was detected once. The CDR3 reads CASSYGGGYGYTF. Here the CDR3 DNA reads TGTGCCAGCAGTTACGGGGGAGGCTATGGCTACACCTTC. The chain is built from TRBV6-5 and TRBJ1-2; a weak D match, TRBD1 (5 bases). CDR1 is MNHEY, CDR2 SVGAGI, per germline. CDR3 length: 13 amino acids. The V gene lost 2 bases and the J gene lost 4 bases, with 8 bases spanning the gap.

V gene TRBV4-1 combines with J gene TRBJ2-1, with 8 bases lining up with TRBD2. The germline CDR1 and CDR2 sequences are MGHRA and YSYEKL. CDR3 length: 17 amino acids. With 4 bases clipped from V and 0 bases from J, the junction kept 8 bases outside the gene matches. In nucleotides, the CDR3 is TGCGCCAGCAGCCTCCAAGGCAGCGGGAGCTCCTACAATGAGCAGTTCTTC. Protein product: CASSLQGSGSSYNEQFF.

CDR3 coding DNA: TGTGCCAGCAGCCCTTTTTCCGGGACAGGGGAGTACGAGCAGTACTTC. This encodes CASSPFSGTGEYEQYF. The chain has TRBV11-2 and TRBJ2-7, with 10 bases identical to TRBD1. In germline, CDR1 is SGHAT, CDR2 FQNNGV. J lost 4 bases, V lost 5 bases, and 11 bases had no gene match. The length of the CDR3 is 16 residues. Using reference TRBV11-2 and TRBJ2-7 for the parts outside the CDR3, the full variable domain is EAGVAQSPRYKIIEKRQSVAFWCNPISGHATLYWYQQILGQGPKLLIQFQNNGVVDDSQLPKDRFSAERLKGVDSTLKIQPAKLEDSAVYLCASSPFSGTGEYEQYFGPGTRLTVT.

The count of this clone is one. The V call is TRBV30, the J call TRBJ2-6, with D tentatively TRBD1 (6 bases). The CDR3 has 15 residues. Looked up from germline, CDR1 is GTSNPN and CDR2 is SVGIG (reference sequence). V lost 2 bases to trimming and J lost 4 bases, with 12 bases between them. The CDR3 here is CAWSRGTNGANVLTF. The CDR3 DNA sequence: TGTGCCTGGAGTAGAGGGACAAACGGGGCCAACGTCCTGACTTTC.

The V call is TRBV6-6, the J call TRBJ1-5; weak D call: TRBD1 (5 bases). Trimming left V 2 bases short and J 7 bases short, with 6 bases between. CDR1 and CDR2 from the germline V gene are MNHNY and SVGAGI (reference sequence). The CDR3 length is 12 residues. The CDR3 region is CASSYQGQPQHF. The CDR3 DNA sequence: TGTGCCAGCAGTTACCAGGGACAGCCCCAGCATTTT.

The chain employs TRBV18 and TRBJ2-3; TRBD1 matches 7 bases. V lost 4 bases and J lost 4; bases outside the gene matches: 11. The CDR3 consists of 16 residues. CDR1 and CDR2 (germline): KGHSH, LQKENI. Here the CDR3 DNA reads TGTGCCAGCTCACTCCCAACTGAGGGGGCTCCAGATACGCAGTATTTT. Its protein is CASSLPTEGAPDTQYF.